These 8 T cell receptor beta chains were all obtained from the same sample, sequenced in a study of T cell repertoires in cytomegalovirus infection. TCRdb re-called the reads through MiXCR, storing one row per CDR3 protein. The table shows some 450,000 distinct CDR3 sequences, with around 32% occurring only once. Sequences were obtained from PBMCs. Source of these receptors: a human donor in good health (CMV status not recorded). Some clones in this sample may be carry-over from other donors' samples.

The chain uses TRBV6-5 and TRBJ1-3, with D possibly matching TRBD1 (6 bases). V dropped 6 bases and J dropped 3 bases, with 15 bases sitting between them. The CDR3 extends over 15 amino acids. The germline CDR1 and CDR2 sequences are MNHEY and SVGAGI. This chain's CDR3 is CASSSQGSVGNTIYF. The CDR3 DNA is TGTGCCAGCAGCTCACAGGGATCGGTTGGAAACACCATATATTTT.

CDR3: CSAGAALSTDTQYF. Written as DNA, the CDR3 is TGCAGTGCTGGGGCAGCGCTTAGCACAGATACGCAGTATTTT. The chain carries TRBV20-1 and TRBJ2-3; D perhaps matches TRBD1 (5 bases). Germline lookup yields CDR1 DFQATT and CDR2 SNEGSKA (reference sequence). The germline V and J ends were trimmed by 5 bases and 0 bases, with 12 bases remaining between them. This CDR3 is 14 amino acids long.

A few counts support this clonotype. J is TRBJ2-7 and V is TRBV4-2; 9 bases match TRBD2. V lost 2 bases to trimming and J lost 9 bases; unmatched junction nucleotides: 11. The V gene's germline CDR1 is LGHNA and CDR2 YNFKEQ. The CDR3 length is 15 residues. The CDR3, as DNA: TGTGCCAGCAGCCAAACGAGGGGACTAGCAGAAGCGCAGTACTTC. It is translated as CASSQTRGLAEAQYF.

This clonotype was observed at least ten times. The chain employs TRBV7-2 and TRBJ1-2; 8 bases map to TRBD1. Germline V gene data show CDR1 as SGHTA and CDR2 as FQGNSA. The J segment lost 4 bases and the V segment lost 2 bases, leaving 12 bases of the junction unmatched. The CDR3 has 17 residues. The CDR3 loop reads CASSLQGAKGRGYGYTF. In DNA, the CDR3 is TGTGCCAGCAGCTTACAGGGGGCGAAGGGCCGGGGCTATGGCTACACCTTC. The complete variable domain, with remaining parts taken from reference TRBV7-2 and TRBJ1-2, reads GAGVSQSPSNKVTEKGKDVELRCDPISGHTALYWYRQSLGQGLEFLIYFQGNSAPDKSGLPSDRFSAERTGGSVSTLTIQRTQQEDSAVYLCASSLQGAKGRGYGYTFGSGTRLTVV.

This clonotype came up a few times. The V call is TRBV12-3 or TRBV12-4, the J call TRBJ1-1; D unclear. V lost 3 bases and J 0 bases, leaving 8 bases between the germline ends. This CDR3 comprises 14 residues. DNA for the CDR3: TGTGCCAGCAGTTTTGTAAATATGAACACTGAAGCTTTCTTT. Its protein product is CASSFVNMNTEAFF.

This chain connects TRBV2 to TRBJ2-1, with 7 bases identical to TRBD2. CDR1 SNHLY and CDR2 FYNNEI come from the germline V gene. With V trimmed by 9 bases and J by 7 bases, 6 bases remained unmatched. The CDR3 covers 12 residues. The chain's CDR3 is CARLGRGNEQFF. The CDR3 coding sequence is TGTGCCAGATTGGGGCGGGGGAATGAGCAGTTCTTC.

On this clonotype: A junction end diverges from the germline sequence, so it may reflect a read error. The chain couples TRBV7-6 to TRBJ2-2, with D perhaps given as TRBD1 or TRBD2 (5 bases each). The CDR3 is made up of 16 amino acids. Germline lookup yields CDR1 SGHVS and CDR2 FNYEAQ. The CDR3 DNA follows: TGTGCCTGCAGCTTAGCAGAGGGGTGGCTGCACGGGGTGCTGTTTTTT. Translating it yields CACSLAEGWLHGVLFF.

This clonotype has a handful of counts. This chain joins TRBV30 and TRBJ1-2; D possibly corresponds to TRBD1 (6 bases). With 4 bases removed from V and 7 bases from J, the gap between germline ends came to 19 bases. CDR3 size: 14 residues. CDR1 and CDR2 (germline): GTSNPN, SVGIG (reference sequence). CDR3 protein: CAWIREVGAGGYTF. CDR3 sequence (DNA): TGTGCCTGGATCCGGGAGGTGGGGGCCGGTGGCTACACCTTC. Full variable domain (missing parts from reference TRBV30 and TRBJ1-2): SQTIHQWPATLVQPVGSPLSLECTVEGTSNPNLYWYRQAAGRGLQLLFYSVGIGQISSEVPQNLSASRPQDRQFILSSKKLLLSDSGFYLCAWIREVGAGGYTFGSGTRLTVV.